This T cell receptor beta chain was identified in a study of T cells in Graves' hyperthyroidism and ophthalmopathy. This clonotype was seen at least ten times. There were TCR beta CDR3 regions amplified from RNA transcripts. HTBI primers were employed in a first-round RT-PCR of the TCR CDR3. TCRdb reprocessed the multiplex PCR reads via MiXCR and lists one record per CDR3 protein. The sample holds over 450,000 distinct CDR3 sequences, approximately 15% seen once. The germline V gene has CDR1 ENHRY and CDR2 SYGVKD. The CDR3 spans 15 residues. The junction had 7 bases not matched to a gene; V was cut back by 6 bases and J by 3 bases.

The sequence was collected from a woman younger than 30 with Graves' hyperthyroidism. V usage is TRBV10-3 and J usage is TRBJ2-7; 11 positions agree with TRBD1. The sequenced sample consisted of blood. CDR3 protein: CAISNGQGADYEQYV. In DNA form, the CDR3 reads TGTGCCATCAGCAACGGACAGGGGGCGGACTACGAGCAGTACGTC.